The clone carrying this T cell receptor (beta chain) was seen ten or more times. The antigen is not known. TCRdb called the 5' RACE reads again in MiXCR, with one record for every CDR3 protein. The table includes 14,000 or so distinct CDR3 sequences, about 4.8% detected once. This sample is drawn from a study of spatial heterogeneity in lung cancer. About the research overall: Detection consistently yielded more beta chains than alpha chains.

Germline CDR1 is SGHKS and CDR2 is YYEKEE (reference sequence). This CDR3 region has 13 residues. Trimming pared 4 bases from V and 4 bases from J, leaving 10 bases between. General study points: One measure, the expanded intratumoral alpha and beta TCR count, tracked tumor mutation counts.

Time point given: sample taken at primary tumor resection. Sequencing of whole RNA from tumor, nontumor lung or frozen PBMC involved no sorting. This sequence originates from a female donor with early-stage non-small cell lung cancer. Sequenced here: lung tumor tissue, sampled at surgery. The V call is TRBV5-5, the J call TRBJ2-3; tentative D call: TRBD2 (5 bases). The CDR3 region is CASSRAGSDTQYF. CDR3 DNA sequence: TGTGCCAGCAGCCGGGCGGGCTCAGATACGCAGTATTTT.